The entry below describes one TCR beta chain. The data were obtained in a study of blood T cell repertoires in COVID-19. The table came from immunoSEQ multiplex PCR; TCRdb's copy has only in-frame clones and leaves some out. The sample yields about 190,000 clones, 76% seen once. V dropped 4 bases and J dropped 11; count of bases not matched to a gene: 8. The germline gives CDR1 SNHLY, CDR2 FYNNEI. CDR3 length: 15 amino acids. This chain links TRBV2 with TRBJ1-6; 10 nucleotides agree with TRBD1. This clonotype originated in a woman aged 45-59 years with acute COVID-19. The material sequenced was PBMCs or T cells enriched from blood (not recorded which). The CDR3 sequence is CASSVSGTGVPPLHF. CDR3 DNA sequence: TGTGCCAGCAGTGTCTCCGGGACAGGGGTTCCACCCCTCCACTTT.